This passage covers 26 T cell receptor beta chains from one sample sequenced in a study of T cells after yellow fever vaccination. TCRdb re-derived calls from the 5' RACE reads in MiXCR, one entry per CDR3 protein. The sample contains about 500,000 distinct CDR3 sequences, about a sixth of which appear only once. The source was PBMCs, collected about 5 days after the first yellow fever vaccination. The receptors derive from a man aged 18 to 30 who received the YFV17D yellow fever vaccine.

The genes are TRBV5-1 and TRBJ2-7, with no clear D. Trimming removed 3 bases at V and 7 bases at J, with 14 bases between. Per the germline V gene, CDR1 is SGHRS and CDR2 is YFSETQ. There are 13 residues in the CDR3. The CDR3 protein is CASSSSDTDEQYF. Here the CDR3 DNA reads TGCGCCAGCAGCTCTTCAGATACTGATGAGCAGTACTTC. The full variable domain, with the rest looked up from reference TRBV5-1 and TRBJ2-7, is KAGVTQTPRYLIKTRGQQVTLSCSPISGHRSVSWYQQTPGQGLQFLFEYFSETQRNKGNFPGRFSGRQFSNSRSEMNVSTLELGDSALYLCASSSSDTDEQYFGPGTRLTVT.

In this sample, this clonotype turned up many times. The chain uses TRBV18 and TRBJ1-5; the D gene is possibly TRBD1 (6 bases). This CDR3 is 13 amino acids long. Trimming removed 8 bases at V and 4 bases at J, with 12 bases between. In germline, CDR1 is KGHSH, CDR2 LQKENI. CDR3 sequence reads: CASSPDRNQPQHF. CDR3 coding DNA: TGTGCCAGCAGTCCGGACAGAAATCAGCCCCAGCATTTT.

This clonotype was counted once. The rearrangement links TRBV4-2 to TRBJ2-1, with 15 nucleotides matching TRBD2. Germline V CDR1 and CDR2: LGHNA, YNFKEQ. This CDR3 is 16 amino acids long. The ends lost 4 bases at V and 9 bases at J; junction bases unmatched: 7. CDR3 protein: CASSLGLAGGQGEQFF. CDR3 sequence (DNA): TGTGCCAGCAGCCTCGGACTAGCGGGGGGGCAAGGTGAGCAGTTCTTC.

This sequence joins TRBV9 and TRBJ2-1, with 9 bases that match TRBD2. Germline-derived CDR1 and CDR2 are SGDLS and YYNGEE. Trimming at V came to 0 bases and at J to 4 bases, leaving 8 bases not matched to a gene. The CDR3 length is 17 residues. The CDR3 protein is CASSVDGGGGHYNEQFF. The DNA for the CDR3 is TGTGCCAGCAGCGTAGACGGCGGGGGGGGACATTACAATGAGCAGTTCTTC.

This clonotype was seen a few times. The chain links TRBV5-5 to TRBJ2-3, with 7 nucleotides matching TRBD1. With 2 bases clipped from V and 5 bases from J, the junction kept 8 bases outside the gene matches. CDR1 and CDR2 (germline): SGHKS, YYEKEE (reference sequence). CDR3 size: 15 residues. In DNA form, the CDR3 reads TGTGCCAGCAGCTTCACAGGGGCCCTCGGAGATACGCAGTATTTT. Amino acids: CASSFTGALGDTQYF.

The V gene is TRBV11-2, the J gene TRBJ2-7, with D perhaps given as TRBD1 or TRBD2 (5 bases each). Trimming stripped 5 bases from V and 3 bases from J, with 20 bases between. Germline V CDR1 and CDR2: SGHAT, FQNNGV. The CDR3 has 16 residues. In nucleotides, the CDR3 is TGTGCCAGCAGCCTTATCCGGGAACAGGATGGCTACGAGCAGTACGTC. Protein sequence: CASSLIREQDGYEQYV.

This clonotype has a handful of counts. The genes are TRBV7-9 and TRBJ2-7, with D perhaps being TRBD1 or TRBD2 (5 bases each). Germline V gives CDR1 SEHNR, CDR2 FQNEAQ (reference sequence). V gave up 8 bases and J gave up 6 bases, with 20 bases separating them. The CDR3 has 14 residues. The CDR3 protein is CASRGPQGVVEQYF. In DNA, the CDR3 is TGTGCCAGCCGAGGGCCCCAGGGCGTGGTCGAGCAGTACTTC.

This clonotype occurred a few times. The rearrangement joins TRBV7-8 to TRBJ1-2; 8 positions match TRBD1. Germline V gene lookup returns CDR1 SGHVS and CDR2 FQNEAQ. V lost 5 bases and J lost 10; bases outside the gene matches: 15. The CDR3 length is 15 residues. CDR3 coding DNA: TGTGCCAGCAGCGTATACAGGGGGAGAACGGAGGACTACACCTTC. It translates to CASSVYRGRTEDYTF.

The chain couples TRBV20-1 to TRBJ2-5, with D hard to call. This CDR3 is 13 amino acids long. Per germline, CDR1 DFQATT and CDR2 SNEGSKA (reference sequence). V was cut by 3 bases and J by 5 bases, with 13 bases left in between. CDR3 sequence (DNA): TGCAGTGCTAGCCCAGCTCCCGTGGAGACCCAGTACTTC. It encodes CSASPAPVETQYF.

This clonotype was seen more than once but under ten times. J is TRBJ2-1 and V is TRBV5-1; D is possibly TRBD2 (5 bases). Germline V gene data show CDR1 as SGHRS and CDR2 as YFSETQ. The CDR3 loop spans 16 amino acids. V lost 0 bases and J 7 bases, leaving 17 bases between the germline ends. The CDR3 loop is CASSLGPPMGSNEQFF. The CDR3 DNA reads as TGCGCCAGCAGCTTGGGCCCCCCTATGGGGAGTAATGAGCAGTTCTTC.

Many counts were recorded for this clonotype. CDR3 in amino acids: CASSYSMPTYEQYV. As DNA, the CDR3 is TGTGCCAGCAGTTACTCGATGCCTACTTACGAGCAGTACGTC. The V gene is TRBV6-5, the J gene TRBJ2-7; D not resolved. Trimming took off 0 bases at V and 4 bases at J, with 10 bases between the two ends. The CDR3 totals 14 residues. Germline CDR1 and CDR2: MNHEY and SVGAGI.

This clonotype has ten or more counts. The V and J genes are TRBV5-1 and TRBJ2-3; D tentatively reads TRBD1 or TRBD2 (7 bases each). The germline gives CDR1 SGHRS, CDR2 YFSETQ. The V end lost 7 bases, the J end lost 0 bases, and 12 bases lay between the germline ends. The CDR3 is 14 residues long. The CDR3 spells CASVRGGSTDTQYF. The CDR3 nucleotides read TGCGCCAGCGTCAGGGGGGGGAGCACAGATACGCAGTATTTT. The full variable domain, rest sourced from reference TRBV5-1 and TRBJ2-3, is KAGVTQTPRYLIKTRGQQVTLSCSPISGHRSVSWYQQTPGQGLQFLFEYFSETQRNKGNFPGRFSGRQFSNSRSEMNVSTLELGDSALYLCASVRGGSTDTQYFGPGTRLTVL.

J is TRBJ2-7 and V is TRBV6-6, with no clear D. This CDR3 is 13 amino acids long. The germline gives CDR1 MNHNY, CDR2 SVGAGI (reference sequence). Trimming pared 7 bases from V and 4 bases from J, leaving 14 bases between. CDR3 bases: TGTGCCAGCACCACTCGGGCCCCATACGAGCAGTACTTC. Its protein is CASTTRAPYEQYF.

This clonotype was observed a handful of times. This sequence joins TRBV14 and TRBJ2-5, with 12 bases matching TRBD2. V lost 0 bases to trimming and J lost 6 bases; unmatched junction nucleotides: 8. Germline CDR1 reads SGHDN; CDR2 reads FVKESK. The CDR3 extends over 17 amino acids. CDR3 sequence reads: CASSQDHLAGGPKTQYF. The CDR3 nucleotides read TGTGCCAGCAGCCAAGATCACCTAGCGGGGGGGCCGAAGACCCAGTACTTC.

This chain joins TRBV6-1 and TRBJ1-2; weak D call: TRBD1 (5 bases). The CDR3 extends over 14 amino acids. Between the trimmed V and J ends, which lost 6 bases and 1 base, there was a span of 12 bases. The germline gives CDR1 MNHNS, CDR2 SASEGT. CDR3 protein: CASSRGHFNYGYTF. CDR3 DNA: TGTGCCAGCAGCCGTGGACACTTTAACTATGGCTACACCTTC.

The chain couples TRBV10-3 to TRBJ2-7; a possible D gene is TRBD1 (6 bases). The CDR3 has 9 amino acids. Germline loops: CDR1 ENHRY, CDR2 SYGVKD. The V end was cut by 11 bases, the J end by 11 bases, with 13 bases between. This CDR3 reads CAAPTGKYF. Here the CDR3 DNA reads TGTGCCGCCCCTACAGGGAAGTACTTC.

This clonotype was counted a few times. The rearrangement uses TRBV9 and TRBJ2-1; 14 positions agree with TRBD2. The J segment lost 8 bases and the V segment lost 4 bases, leaving 5 bases of the junction unmatched. The CDR3 is 15 amino acids. The germline V gene has CDR1 SGDLS and CDR2 YYNGEE. CDR3 DNA sequence: TGTGCCAGCAGCCCGGGGACTAGCGGGGGCGATGAGCAGTTCTTC. The encoded protein is CASSPGTSGGDEQFF.

This clonotype was observed a few times. CDR3: CSAREMKRQGAFF. Written as DNA, the CDR3 is TGCAGTGCTAGAGAGATGAAGAGACAGGGAGCTTTCTTT. The rearrangement links TRBV20-1 to TRBJ1-1, with 7 bases fitting TRBD1. This CDR3 has 13 residues. Germline trimming cut 0 bases from V and 10 bases from J; bases unmatched to any gene: 8. The germline CDR1 and CDR2 sequences are DFQATT and SNEGSKA (reference sequence).

The chain employs TRBV11-2 and TRBJ2-3, with D tentatively TRBD1 (5 bases). The germline CDR1 and CDR2 sequences are SGHAT and FQNNGV. Trimming removed 5 bases from V and 2 bases from J, with 14 bases in between. The CDR3 runs to 15 residues. The CDR3 reads CASSPTDSYTDTQYF. The CDR3 DNA is TGTGCCAGCAGCCCGACAGACTCCTACACAGATACGCAGTATTTT.

The V call is TRBV10-3, the J call TRBJ2-3; D is undetermined. Germline CDR1 ENHRY, CDR2 SYGVKD. CDR3 length equals 11 residues. V was pared by 6 bases and J by 3 bases, with 4 bases between. CDR3: CAIRRTDTQYF. The CDR3 coding sequence is TGTGCCATCAGGCGTACAGATACGCAGTATTTT.

The J gene is TRBJ1-5, the V gene TRBV4-1, with D hard to call. The CDR3 has 15 amino acids. Germline V gene data show CDR1 as MGHRA and CDR2 as YSYEKL. The V gene lost 2 bases and the J gene lost 1 base, with 9 bases spanning the gap. CDR3 in amino acids: CASSQRLGSNQPQHF. CDR3 in DNA: TGCGCCAGCAGCCAACGCCTGGGGAGCAATCAGCCCCAGCATTTT.

A few counts support this clonotype. The chain links TRBV12-3 or TRBV12-4 to TRBJ2-1; D assignment may be TRBD1 or TRBD2 (5 bases each). This CDR3 region has 12 residues. Trimming left V 1 base short and J 12 bases short, with 10 bases between. The DNA of the CDR3 is TGTGCCAGCAGTTTAGAATCTGGGGGGCAGTTCTTC. Translation: CASSLESGGQFF.

This clonotype was seen a few times. The chain links TRBV7-2 to TRBJ1-1; D remains ambiguous. V dropped 1 base and J dropped 3 bases, with 12 bases sitting between them. The CDR3 spans 15 residues. Germline V gives CDR1 SGHTA, CDR2 FQGNSA. CDR3 sequence: CASSLGGAWDTEAFF. Written as DNA, the CDR3 is TGTGCCAGCAGCTTAGGTGGTGCCTGGGACACTGAAGCTTTCTTT.

This clonotype has ten or more counts. V is TRBV14 and J is TRBJ2-2; no reliable D call. The V end was cut by 7 bases, the J end by 6 bases, with 9 bases between. The V gene's germline CDR1 is SGHDN and CDR2 FVKESK. The CDR3 sequence is 12 residues long. CDR3 sequence: CASKSPPGELFF. The CDR3 DNA reads TGTGCCAGCAAGAGCCCCCCCGGGGAGCTGTTTTTT.

This chain connects TRBV7-8 to TRBJ1-1; maybe TRBD1 (5 bases). In germline, CDR1 is SGHVS, CDR2 FQNEAQ. The CDR3 has 14 amino acids. V shed 5 bases and J shed 8 bases, with 18 bases lying between them. Here the CDR3 reads CASSRQSPRFEAFF. CDR3 DNA: TGTGCCAGCAGCCGACAGAGTCCGAGATTCGAAGCTTTCTTT.

V gene TRBV6-2 or TRBV6-3 combines with J gene TRBJ2-1; possibly TRBD2 for D (5 bases). Looked up from germline, CDR1 is MNHEY and CDR2 is SVGEGT. The CDR3 is 13 residues long. Trimming removed 2 bases at V and 3 bases at J, with 5 bases between. The CDR3 coding sequence is TGTGCCAGCAGTTACCGGGACTACAATGAGCAGTTCTTC. Amino acids: CASSYRDYNEQFF.